These 5 T cell receptor beta chains were all obtained from the same sample, sequenced in a study of blood T cell repertoires in COVID-19. Generated by immunoSEQ multiplex PCR, the TCRdb table keeps only in-frame clones and is missing some. Of 250,000 to 300,000 clones listed, approximately 91% are singletons. The sequenced sample consisted of PBMCs or T cells enriched from blood (not recorded which). The receptors here all came from a woman in her 30s who had recovered from COVID-19.

The genes are TRBV9 and TRBJ1-1, with 8 bases matching TRBD1. The CDR3 loop spans 15 amino acids. CDR1 is SGDLS and CDR2 is YYNGEE in the germline V gene. Trimming removed 2 bases from V and 1 base from J; junction bases left unmatched: 4. CDR3 sequence (DNA): TGTGCCAGCAGCGTCGGGACAGGACCGAACACTGAAGCTTTCTTT. Its protein product is CASSVGTGPNTEAFF.

The chain employs TRBV7-9 and TRBJ1-2; the match to TRBD1 covers 12 bases. Germline V gene sequence: CDR1 SEHNR, CDR2 FQNEAQ (reference sequence). V dropped 5 bases and J dropped 4; count of bases not matched to a gene: 8. The CDR3 runs 16 residues. DNA of the CDR3: TGTGCCAGCAGCGGTAGGGGACAGGGGGCGCGCTATGGCTACACCTTC. Amino acid sequence: CASSGRGQGARYGYTF.

The chain is built from TRBV27 and TRBJ1-3, with D uncertain. The CDR3 extends over 13 amino acids. The germline V and J ends were trimmed by 5 bases and 0 bases, with 5 bases remaining between them. Germline assignment: CDR1 MNHEY and CDR2 SMNVEV (reference sequence). CDR3 sequence reads: CASSELSGNTIYF. The CDR3, as DNA: TGTGCCAGCAGTGAGCTCTCTGGAAACACCATATATTTT.

This clone appeared a single time. The chain has TRBV30 and TRBJ1-5, with D uncertain. The germline gives CDR1 GTSNPN, CDR2 SVGIG (reference sequence). The CDR3 runs to 13 residues. V shed 2 bases and J shed 6 bases, with 11 bases lying between them. Written as DNA, the CDR3 is TGTGCCTGGAGTCGGGAGCGTACTCAGCCCCAGCATTTT. Its translation: CAWSRERTQPQHF.

The V and J genes are TRBV24-1 and TRBJ1-5; tentative D call: TRBD1 (6 bases). This CDR3 has 14 amino acids. The V and J ends lost 4 bases and 7 bases respectively, with 13 bases between them. CDR1 is KGHDR, CDR2 SFDVKD, per germline. The CDR3 protein is CATSDQTGIQPQHF. CDR3 in DNA: TGTGCCACCAGTGACCAAACAGGGATCCAGCCCCAGCATTTT.